This T cell receptor beta chain is from a study of shared clonotypes between healthy human individuals. Findings and caveats of the study: The genetic and exposure-history diversity represented was limited by few donors. Generally, naive subsets came out with larger estimated richness than memory subsets.

Deep was the level at which the assay was run. Libraries were prepared by immunoSEQ multiplex PCR; TCRdb keeps only in-frame clonotypes and omits some of them. The table lists some 2 million clones, about 95% of them singletons. Naive CD8 isolation took CD45RO-negative cells positively selected for CCR7 and excluded terminally differentiated effector memory CD45RA+ cells. This clone was recorded once. The antigen remains unidentified. Trimming cost V 4 bases and J 2 bases, with 9 bases left between them. This CDR3 contains 13 residues. The germline V gene has CDR1 SGHNT and CDR2 YYREEE (reference sequence).

This receptor was obtained from a man aged 18-30 years in good health. The V call is TRBV5-4, the J call TRBJ2-5; D not certain. The sequenced sample was naive CD8+ T cells sorted from blood. CDR3 sequence reads: CASSRWGQETQYF. In DNA form, the CDR3 reads TGTGCCAGCAGCCGGTGGGGTCAAGAGACCCAGTACTTC.